The present TCR beta chain was sequenced within a study of T cell responses to AZD1222 COVID-19 vaccine. Study-wide results and limits: Baseline seropositivity characterized only six AZD1222 recipients. Donors in the cohort were predominantly white British and more often female, and clonal diversity was possibly underestimated. Targets within unmutated variant regions were reportedly found for nearly half of spike-specific TCRs.

The CDR3 covers 14 residues. The germline gives CDR1 SGHVS, CDR2 FNYEAQ. V lost 0 bases, J lost 4 bases, and 9 bases lay in between. About this clone: Its specificity is unknown.

Assay used: immunoSEQ multiplex PCR; TCRdb lists only in-frame clones, some missing. The sample holds 150,000 to 200,000 clones, roughly 92% seen once. The genes are TRBV7-6 and TRBJ1-2; D call uncertain. Material: peripheral blood, obtained 28 days after the second AZD1222 dose. The TCR sequence derives from an adult who received the AZD1222 COVID-19 vaccine. The CDR3 region is CASSLAPTAYGYTF. The CDR3 nucleotides are TGTGCCAGCAGCTTAGCGCCCACAGCCTATGGCTACACCTTC.